These 17 T cell receptor beta chains were all obtained from the same sample, sequenced in a study of molecular identifiers for immune sequencing clone quantification (dated by TCRdb to about 2018). To prepare the library, PCR was applied. The sequencer was an Illumina HiSeq 4000. The public reads were reprocessed in TCRdb via fastp at Q25 and MiXCR, keeping in-frame beta chains. Merged by CDR3 protein, the rows form single entries marked with the most common genes and DNA. Recorded for this sample are about 320,000 distinct CDR3 sequences; over 20% of them occurred a single time. The leading ten clones occupy roughly 0.86% of the sample. Material for sequencing was naive CD8+ T cells from blood, with Jurkat cell RNA spiked in. The sample's cell subset or site, from its label and the paper: FACS-sorted CD8+CD4-CCR7+CD45RA+ naive T cells. The source is a human donor in good health. Some libraries in this study had Jurkat cell RNA spiked in.

The CDR3: CASSPAPGGKDIQYF. The CDR3 coding sequence is TGTGCCAGCAGCCCGGCCCCGGGGGGAAAGGACATTCAGTACTTC. The chain recombines TRBV11-2 with TRBJ2-4; 7 bases map to TRBD2. CDR1 is SGHAT, CDR2 FQNNGV, per germline. The CDR3 is 15 residues long. The J segment lost 8 bases and the V segment lost 5 bases, leaving 12 bases of the junction unmatched.

The sample holds many counts of this clonotype. The J gene is TRBJ1-3, the V gene TRBV4-3; 7 nucleotides align to TRBD1. CDR3 size: 15 residues. CDR1 and CDR2 from the germline V gene are LGHNA and YSLEER. V shed 3 bases and J 1 base; nucleotides not matched to a gene: 3. In DNA form, the CDR3 reads TGCGCCAGCAGCCAGGAGGACAGGTCTGGAAACACCATATATTTT. This sequence encodes CASSQEDRSGNTIYF.

The chain is built from TRBV12-3 or TRBV12-4 and TRBJ2-5; maybe TRBD2 (6 bases). The ends were cut back, 0 bases at V and 4 bases at J, with 6 bases in the middle. The CDR3 spans 13 residues. The CDR3: CASSLARGETQYF. Here the CDR3 DNA reads TGTGCCAGCAGTTTAGCGCGGGGAGAGACCCAGTACTTC.

This clonotype was detected many times. The chain couples TRBV27 to TRBJ1-4; tentatively, D is TRBD1 (5 bases). V shed 0 bases and J shed 11 bases, with 10 bases lying between them. Per the germline V gene, CDR1 is MNHEY and CDR2 is SMNVEV (reference sequence). The CDR3 consists of 13 residues. The CDR3 DNA is TGTGCCAGCAGTTTATCGGGGGTCGGGAAACTGTTTTTT. The encoded protein is CASSLSGVGKLFF.

This clonotype showed up many times. The chain links TRBV6-2 or TRBV6-3 to TRBJ2-7; D is undetermined. Germline V gene lookup returns CDR1 MNHEY and CDR2 SVGEGT. The CDR3 has 11 residues. The ends were cut back, 2 bases at V and 5 bases at J, with 4 bases in the middle. CDR3 nucleotide sequence: TGTGCCAGCAGTTACATCCACGAGCAGTACTTC. Its translation: CASSYIHEQYF.

The chain has TRBV4-1 and TRBJ2-5; 8 bases are shared with TRBD2. From germline, CDR1 is MGHRA and CDR2 YSYEKL. This CDR3 comprises 15 residues. J gave up 4 bases and V 3 bases, and 7 bases lay outside the gene matches. CDR3 amino acids: CASSQEKRETETQYF. CDR3 nucleotide sequence: TGCGCCAGCAGCCAGGAGAAGCGGGAGACAGAGACCCAGTACTTC.

This clonotype was seen only once. An end of the junction does not agree with germline; a read error may underlie this. The chain couples TRBV29-1 to TRBJ2-4; D tentatively fits TRBD1 or TRBD2 (5 bases each). This CDR3 is 16 amino acids long. CDR1 is SQVTM, CDR2 ANQGSEA, per germline. In DNA form, the CDR3 reads TGCAGCGTTGAAGAAAGGGGTTCGCGGGCCAAAAACATTCGGTACTTC. Residues: CSVEERGSRAKNIRYF.

The chain couples TRBV27 to TRBJ2-7, with 11 bases aligning to TRBD2. From germline, CDR1 is MNHEY and CDR2 SMNVEV (reference sequence). The V segment lost 2 bases and the J segment 6 bases; nucleotides outside the gene matches: 3. CDR3 size: 14 residues. As DNA, the CDR3 is TGTGCCAGCAGTTTAATAGCGGGGGGGCGCGAGCAGTACTTC. Protein sequence: CASSLIAGGREQYF.

This clonotype was recorded at least ten times. The V gene is TRBV27, the J gene TRBJ1-5; unclear D gene. CDR3 length: 14 amino acids. CDR1 MNHEY and CDR2 SMNVEV come from the germline V gene (reference sequence). The V end lost 2 bases, the J end lost 0 bases, and 5 bases lay between the germline ends. The chain's CDR3 is CASSLRDSNQPQHF. CDR3 sequence (DNA): TGTGCCAGCAGTTTAAGGGATAGCAATCAGCCCCAGCATTTT.

This clonotype was seen only a few times. The rearrangement links TRBV24-1 to TRBJ2-1; no clear D gene. Trimming cost V 3 bases and J 4 bases, with 12 bases left between them. This CDR3 contains 15 residues. The germline CDR1 and CDR2 sequences are KGHDR and SFDVKD. The CDR3 DNA reads as TGTGCCACCAGTGATAACGCTGGTCCGTACAATGAGCAGTTCTTC. Residues: CATSDNAGPYNEQFF.

With regard to this clonotype: A read error is possible here, since a much larger clone lies one base away. V usage is TRBV6-5 and J usage is TRBJ1-5; D is perhaps TRBD1 (5 bases). Germline-derived CDR1 and CDR2 are MNHEY and SVGAGI. CDR3 length equals 13 residues. Trimming cost V 5 bases and J 9 bases, with 14 bases left between them. The CDR3: CASSATQGRPQHF. DNA for the CDR3: TGTGCCAGCAGTGCGACTCAGGGTCGGCCCCAGCATTTT.

The genes are TRBV10-3 and TRBJ1-5, with D possibly TRBD1 on 5 matching bases. The CDR3 totals 18 residues. Per the germline V gene, CDR1 is ENHRY and CDR2 is SYGVKD. V was clipped by 0 bases and J by 2 bases, with 17 bases between them. The DNA for the CDR3 is TGTGCCATCAGTGAGTCGGTCGGGGGGAAGTGGGGCAATCAGCCCCAGCATTTT. This sequence encodes CAISESVGGKWGNQPQHF.

V and J are TRBV25-1 and TRBJ2-3; 11 nucleotides line up with TRBD2. With 6 bases clipped from V and 6 bases from J, the junction kept 5 bases outside the gene matches. Germline V gives CDR1 MGHDK, CDR2 SYGVNS. This CDR3 contains 14 residues. CDR3 bases: TGTGCCAGCAGCCTAGCGGGGGGATGGGATACGCAGTATTTT. Translation gives CASSLAGGWDTQYF.

In its sample, this clonotype was seen a few times. The J gene is TRBJ1-2, the V gene TRBV18; D ambiguous. CDR3 length: 14 amino acids. Looked up from germline, CDR1 is KGHSH and CDR2 is LQKENI. V was clipped by 6 bases and J by 8 bases, with 19 bases between them. This CDR3 reads CASSAPTGLRGYTF. CDR3 coding DNA: TGTGCCAGCTCCGCCCCCACCGGGCTGAGAGGCTACACCTTC. The variable domain in full, completed from reference TRBV18 and TRBJ1-2, reads NAGVMQNPRHLVRRRGQEARLRCSPMKGHSHVYWYRQLPEEGLKFMVYLQKENIIDESGMPKERFSAEFPKEGPSILRIQQVVRGDSAAYFCASSAPTGLRGYTFGSGTRLTVV.

This clonotype was observed many times. The chain couples TRBV20-1 to TRBJ2-1; no firm D call. The CDR3 is 10 amino acids. Between the trimmed V and J ends, which lost 4 bases and 3 bases, there was a span of 1 base. Germline V CDR1 and CDR2: DFQATT, SNEGSKA (reference sequence). DNA of the CDR3: TGCAGTGCTATCTACAATGAGCAGTTCTTC. Protein product: CSAIYNEQFF.

In the case of this clonotype: A much larger clone lies a single base off, so this may be a read error. The chain uses TRBV6-2 or TRBV6-3 and TRBJ2-4, with D possibly TRBD1 on 6 matching bases. The CDR3 length is 17 residues. Germline V gene lookup returns CDR1 MNHEY and CDR2 SVGEGT. CDR3 in DNA: TGTGCCTGCAGTCGCGGACAGTCCCTCACCGCCAAAAACATTCAGTACTTC. Translation: CACSRGQSLTAKNIQYF.

This clonotype was observed many times. The rearrangement joins TRBV24-1 to TRBJ2-3, with TRBD1 identical over 11 bases. V gave up 9 bases and J gave up 5 bases; unmatched junction bases: 3. Germline CDR1 KGHDR, CDR2 SFDVKD. The length of the CDR3 is 13 residues. In nucleotides, the CDR3 is TGTGCCACCGCAGGGACAGGGGGAGATACGCAGTATTTT. Translating it yields CATAGTGGDTQYF.